The clone carrying this TCR beta chain was detected only once. TCRdb reprocessed the RT-PCR reads via MiXCR and lists one record per CDR3 protein. The sample includes 160,000 or so distinct CDR3 sequences, about 24% of them seen just once. The ends lost 4 bases at V and 5 bases at J; junction bases unmatched: 6. CDR3 length: 14 amino acids. Germline loops: CDR1 LGHDT, CDR2 YNNKEL (reference sequence). This entry is derived from a study of patients and donors after allogeneic stem cell transplantation. The chain has TRBV3-1 and TRBJ2-7; the match to TRBD1 covers 9 bases. Sequences were obtained from blood, either unsorted or a sorted T cell fraction (not recorded which). This clonotype originated in a human donor who was either an allogeneic HSCT recipient or a stem cell or donor lymphocyte infusion donor (not recorded which). It is not recorded whose cells these are; they may come from a transplant donor. The CDR3 spells CASSPGTGIHEQYF. DNA of the CDR3: TGTGCCAGCAGCCCCGGGACAGGGATACACGAGCAGTACTTC.